A selection of T cell receptor beta chains follows, all from one sample in a study of CXCR3-negative and CXCR3-positive naive CD8 T cells. Using the 5' RACE reads, TCRdb records one entry per CDR3 protein without DNA. The sample table includes around 110,000 distinct CDR3 sequences. Sequenced material: naive CXCR3+ CD8+ T cells from blood. All receptors come from a human donor in good health. Some clones in this sample may be carry-over from other donors' samples. CDR3s include the opening cysteine and the closing phenylalanine or tryptophan. Fields, in order: V gene, J gene, CDR3 protein.

TRBV29-1,TRBJ2-1,CSANTGLAGAQSSYNEQFF
TRBV12-3/TRBV12-4,TRBJ1-3,CASRGLGNTIYF
TRBV11-2,TRBJ2-5,CASSRLARDQETQYF
TRBV5-5,TRBJ2-7,CASSFSSGRPPEDEQYF
TRBV14,TRBJ1-4,CASSLTDATNEKLFF
TRBV29-1,TRBJ2-1,CSVDRATIYEQFF
TRBV11-2,TRBJ2-5,CASSLGQETQYF
TRBV29-1,TRBJ1-2,CSVEGGTGAYGYTF
TRBV5-6,TRBJ2-1,CASSLQSSYNEQFF
TRBV23-1,TRBJ2-1,CASSRDLWGSYNEQFF
TRBV12-3/TRBV12-4,TRBJ2-4,CASSLASRGVNIQYF
TRBV7-9,TRBJ2-7,CASSSSGIVYEQYF
TRBV7-6,TRBJ2-1,CASSLALGSSYNEQFF
TRBV7-9,TRBJ2-1,CASSSIRGEQFF
TRBV20-1,TRBJ2-5,CSARLAGGSLQETQYF
TRBV25-1,TRBJ2-6,CASNSGANVLTF
TRBV6-1,TRBJ2-6,CASSEGDSGANVLTF
TRBV27,TRBJ2-3,CASSPPWSYTQYF
TRBV12-3/TRBV12-4,TRBJ2-1,CASSLGPDSSYNEQFF
TRBV14,TRBJ2-7,CASSREIYEQYF
TRBV27,TRBJ2-7,CASRPYKVGEQYF
TRBV7-9,TRBJ2-5,CASSSTGLMETQYF
TRBV3-1,TRBJ2-5,CASSQDLMYQETQYF
TRBV2,TRBJ2-1,CASSEVGGAGQFF
TRBV5-1,TRBJ1-1,CASSLASGESAFF
TRBV5-6,TRBJ2-7,CASSRGTIGEQYF
TRBV7-9,TRBJ1-1,CASSFENTEAFF
TRBV5-1,TRBJ2-7,CASSLGQATYEQYF
TRBV7-9,TRBJ2-5,CASSLIGEETQYF
TRBV21-1,TRBJ2-7,CASSKRARDTWDEQYF
TRBV19,TRBJ1-1,CASQQGGTEAFF
TRBV29-1,TRBJ2-7,CSVFLSIGSYEQYF
TRBV19,TRBJ1-1,CASFDRNTEAFF
TRBV6-2/TRBV6-3,TRBJ1-1,CASSSYTEAFF
TRBV2,TRBJ2-1,CASSRDTGNEQFF
TRBV7-9,TRBJ2-3,CASSPPGDTQYF
TRBV19,TRBJ1-5,CASSIVPYMDQPQHF